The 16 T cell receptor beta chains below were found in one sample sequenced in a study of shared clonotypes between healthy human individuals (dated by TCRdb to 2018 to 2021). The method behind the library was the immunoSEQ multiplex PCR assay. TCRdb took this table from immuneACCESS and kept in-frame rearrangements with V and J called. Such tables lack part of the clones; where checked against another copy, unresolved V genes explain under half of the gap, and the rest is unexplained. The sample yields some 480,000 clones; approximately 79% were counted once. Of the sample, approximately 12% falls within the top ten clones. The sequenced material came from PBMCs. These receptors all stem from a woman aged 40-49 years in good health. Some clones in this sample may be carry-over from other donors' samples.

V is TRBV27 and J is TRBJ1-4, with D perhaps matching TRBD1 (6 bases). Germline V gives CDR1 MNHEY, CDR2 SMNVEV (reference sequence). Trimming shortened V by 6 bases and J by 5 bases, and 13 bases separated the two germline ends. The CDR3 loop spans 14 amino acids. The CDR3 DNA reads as TGTGCCAGCAGCCAGGACAGACTAAATGAAAAACTGTTTTTT. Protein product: CASSQDRLNEKLFF.

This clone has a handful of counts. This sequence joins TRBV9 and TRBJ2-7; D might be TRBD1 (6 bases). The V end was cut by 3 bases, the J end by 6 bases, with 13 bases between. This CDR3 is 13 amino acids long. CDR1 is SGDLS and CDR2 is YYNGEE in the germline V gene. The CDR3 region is CASSARTGTEQYF. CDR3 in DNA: TGTGCCAGCAGCGCGAGAACAGGGACCGAGCAGTACTTC.

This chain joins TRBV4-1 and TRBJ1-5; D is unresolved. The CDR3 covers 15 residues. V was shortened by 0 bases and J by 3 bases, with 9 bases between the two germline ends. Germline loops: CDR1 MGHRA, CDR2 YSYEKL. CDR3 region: CASSQDAVFNQPQHF. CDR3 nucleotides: TGCGCCAGCAGCCAAGATGCGGTCTTCAATCAGCCCCAGCATTTT.

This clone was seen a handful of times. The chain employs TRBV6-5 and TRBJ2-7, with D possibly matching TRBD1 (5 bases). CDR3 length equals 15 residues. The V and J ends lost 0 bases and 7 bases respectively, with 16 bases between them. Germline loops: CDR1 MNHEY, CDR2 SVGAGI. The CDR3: CASSYSFARVLEQYF. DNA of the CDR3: TGTGCCAGCAGTTACTCGTTCGCCAGGGTGTTAGAGCAGTACTTC.

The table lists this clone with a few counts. The CDR3 protein is CASRLRDGSYGYTF. The DNA for the CDR3 is TGTGCCAGCAGGCTCCGGGACGGAAGCTATGGCTACACCTTC. The chain is built from TRBV27 and TRBJ1-2, with D maybe TRBD1 (5 bases). V was shortened by 6 bases and J by 4 bases, with 15 bases between the two germline ends. The CDR3 contains 14 residues. CDR1 and CDR2 from the germline V gene are MNHEY and SMNVEV (reference sequence).

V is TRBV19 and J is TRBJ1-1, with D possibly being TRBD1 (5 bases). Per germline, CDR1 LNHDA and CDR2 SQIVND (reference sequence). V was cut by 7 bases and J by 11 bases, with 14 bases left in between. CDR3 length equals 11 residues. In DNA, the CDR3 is TGTGCCAGTACCCGGGGCAGGGAGGCTTTCTTT. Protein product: CASTRGREAFF.

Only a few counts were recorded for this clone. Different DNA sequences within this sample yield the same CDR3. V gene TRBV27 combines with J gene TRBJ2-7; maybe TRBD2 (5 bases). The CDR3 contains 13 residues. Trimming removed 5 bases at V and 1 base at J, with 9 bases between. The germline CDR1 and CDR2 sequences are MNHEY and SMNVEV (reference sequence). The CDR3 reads CASSPGLSYEQYF. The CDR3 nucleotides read TGTGCCAGCAGTCCCGGACTTTCCTACGAGCAGTACTTC.

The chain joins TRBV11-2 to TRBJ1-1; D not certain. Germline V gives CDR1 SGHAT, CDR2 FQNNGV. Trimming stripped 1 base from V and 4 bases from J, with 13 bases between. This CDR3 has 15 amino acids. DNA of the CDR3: TGTGCCAGCAGCTTAGGAAGGCAGTTTAGCACTGAAGCTTTCTTT. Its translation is CASSLGRQFSTEAFF.

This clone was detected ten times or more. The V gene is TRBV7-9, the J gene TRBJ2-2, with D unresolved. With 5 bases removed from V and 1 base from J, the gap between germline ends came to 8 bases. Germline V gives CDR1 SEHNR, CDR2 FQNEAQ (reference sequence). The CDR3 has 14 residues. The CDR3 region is CASSQRWNTGELFF. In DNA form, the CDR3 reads TGTGCCAGCAGCCAACGATGGAACACCGGGGAGCTGTTTTTT.

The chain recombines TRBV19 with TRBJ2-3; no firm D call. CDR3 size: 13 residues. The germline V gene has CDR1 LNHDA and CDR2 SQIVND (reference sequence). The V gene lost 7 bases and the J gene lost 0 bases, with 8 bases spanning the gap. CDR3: CASTHHSTDTQYF. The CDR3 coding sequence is TGTGCCAGTACCCACCATAGCACAGATACGCAGTATTTT. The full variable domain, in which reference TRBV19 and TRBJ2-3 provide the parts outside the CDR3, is DGGITQSPKYLFRKEGQNVTLSCEQNLNHDAMYWYRQDPGQGLRLIYYSQIVNDFQKGDIAEGYSVSREKKESFPLTVTSAQKNPTAFYLCASTHHSTDTQYFGPGTRLTVL.

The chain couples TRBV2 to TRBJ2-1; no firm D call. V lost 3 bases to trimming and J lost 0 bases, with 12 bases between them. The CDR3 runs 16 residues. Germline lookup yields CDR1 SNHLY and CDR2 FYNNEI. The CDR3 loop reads CASSEAQYFSYNEQFF. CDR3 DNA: TGTGCCAGCAGTGAGGCACAGTATTTCTCCTACAATGAGCAGTTCTTC.

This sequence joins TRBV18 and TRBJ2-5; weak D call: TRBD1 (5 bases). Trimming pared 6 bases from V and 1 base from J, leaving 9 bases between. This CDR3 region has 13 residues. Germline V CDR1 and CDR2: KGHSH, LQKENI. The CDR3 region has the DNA TGTGCCAGCTCCCCAGGGTTCCAAGAGACCCAGTACTTC. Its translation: CASSPGFQETQYF.

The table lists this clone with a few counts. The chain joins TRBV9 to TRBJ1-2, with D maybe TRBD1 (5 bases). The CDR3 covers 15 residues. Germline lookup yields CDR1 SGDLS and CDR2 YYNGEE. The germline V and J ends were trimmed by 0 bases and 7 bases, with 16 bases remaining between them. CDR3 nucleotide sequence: TGTGCCAGCAGCGTAGCTACGGGCAGGGCGGGTGGCTACACCTTC. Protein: CASSVATGRAGGYTF.

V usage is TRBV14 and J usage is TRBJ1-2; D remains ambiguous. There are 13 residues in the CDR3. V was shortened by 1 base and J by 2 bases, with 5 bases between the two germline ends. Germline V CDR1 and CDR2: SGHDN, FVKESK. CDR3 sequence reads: CASSQGRNYGYTF. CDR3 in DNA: TGTGCCAGCAGCCAAGGACGGAACTATGGCTACACCTTC.

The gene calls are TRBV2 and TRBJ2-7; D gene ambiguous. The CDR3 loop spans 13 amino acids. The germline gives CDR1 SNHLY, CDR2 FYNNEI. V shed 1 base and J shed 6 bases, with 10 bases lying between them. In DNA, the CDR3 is TGTGCCAGCAGTGAAGTGGTTAGGAGCGAGCAGTACTTC. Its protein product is CASSEVVRSEQYF.

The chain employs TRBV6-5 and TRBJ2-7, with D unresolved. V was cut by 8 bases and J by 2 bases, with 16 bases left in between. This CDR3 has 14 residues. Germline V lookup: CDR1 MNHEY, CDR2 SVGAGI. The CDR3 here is CASSTAMMAYEQYF. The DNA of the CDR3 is TGTGCCAGCTCGACCGCTATGATGGCCTACGAGCAGTACTTC.